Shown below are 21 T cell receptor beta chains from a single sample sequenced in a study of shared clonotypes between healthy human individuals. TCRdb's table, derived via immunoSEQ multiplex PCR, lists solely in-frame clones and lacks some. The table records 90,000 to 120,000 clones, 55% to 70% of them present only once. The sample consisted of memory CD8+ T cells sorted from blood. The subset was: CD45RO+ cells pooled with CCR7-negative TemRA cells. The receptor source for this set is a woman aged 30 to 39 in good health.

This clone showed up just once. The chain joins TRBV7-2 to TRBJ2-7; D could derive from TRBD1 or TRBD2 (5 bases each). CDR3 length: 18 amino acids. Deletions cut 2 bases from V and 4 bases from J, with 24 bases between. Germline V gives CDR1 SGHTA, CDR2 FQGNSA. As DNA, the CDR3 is TGTGCCAGCAGCTTACCCCAGGTTTGGGGGACGCAACCTTACGAGCAGTACTTC. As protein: CASSLPQVWGTQPYEQYF.

The CDR3: CASSAVDYGYTF. CDR3 nucleotides: TGTGCGTCGAGTGCGGTCGACTATGGCTACACCTTC. This chain uses TRBV19 with TRBJ1-2; D unclear. Looked up from germline, CDR1 is LNHDA and CDR2 is SQIVND (reference sequence). This CDR3 spans 12 amino acids.

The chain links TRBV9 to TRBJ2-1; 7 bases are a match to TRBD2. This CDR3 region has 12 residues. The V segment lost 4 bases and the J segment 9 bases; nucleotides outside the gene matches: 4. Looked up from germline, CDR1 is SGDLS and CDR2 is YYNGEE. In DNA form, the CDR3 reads TGTGCCAGCAGCCCGGGACTAATTGAGCAGTTCTTC. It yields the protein CASSPGLIEQFF.

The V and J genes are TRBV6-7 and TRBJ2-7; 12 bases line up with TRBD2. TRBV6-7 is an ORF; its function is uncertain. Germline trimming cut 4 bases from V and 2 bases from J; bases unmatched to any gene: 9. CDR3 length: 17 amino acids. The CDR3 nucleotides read TGTGCCAGCAGTTTCCGGACTAGCGGGAAAACCCCCTACGAGCAGTACTTC. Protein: CASSFRTSGKTPYEQYF.

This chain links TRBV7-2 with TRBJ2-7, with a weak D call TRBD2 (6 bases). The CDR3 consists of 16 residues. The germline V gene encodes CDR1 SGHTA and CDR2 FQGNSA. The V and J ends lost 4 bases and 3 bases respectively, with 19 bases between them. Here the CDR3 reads CASSSRPGLGFYEQYF. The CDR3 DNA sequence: TGTGCCAGCAGCTCAAGACCGGGACTGGGGTTCTACGAGCAGTACTTC.

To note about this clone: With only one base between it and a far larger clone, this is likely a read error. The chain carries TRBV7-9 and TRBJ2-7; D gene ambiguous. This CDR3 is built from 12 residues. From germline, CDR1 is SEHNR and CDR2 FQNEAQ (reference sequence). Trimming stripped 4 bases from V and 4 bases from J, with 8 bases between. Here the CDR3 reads CASSSAGYEQYF. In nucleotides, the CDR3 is TGTGCCAGCAGCTCGGCAGGATACGAGCAGTACTTC.

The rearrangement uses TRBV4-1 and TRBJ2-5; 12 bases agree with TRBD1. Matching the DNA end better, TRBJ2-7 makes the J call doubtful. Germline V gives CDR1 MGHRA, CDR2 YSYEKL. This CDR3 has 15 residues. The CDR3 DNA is TGCGCCAGCAGCCCGGGACAGGGGGCAACTTACGAGCAGTACTTC. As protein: CASSPGQGATYEQYF.

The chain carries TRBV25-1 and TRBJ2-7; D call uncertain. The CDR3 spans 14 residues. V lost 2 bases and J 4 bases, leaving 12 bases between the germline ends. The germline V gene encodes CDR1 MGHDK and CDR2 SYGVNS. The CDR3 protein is CASSEGTDHYEQYF. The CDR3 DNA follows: TGTGCCAGCAGTGAAGGCACAGATCATTACGAGCAGTACTTC.

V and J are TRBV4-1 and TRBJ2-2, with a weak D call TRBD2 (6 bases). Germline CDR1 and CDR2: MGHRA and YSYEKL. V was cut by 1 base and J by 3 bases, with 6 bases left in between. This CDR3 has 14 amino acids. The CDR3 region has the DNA TGCGCCAGCAGCCAAGGGGGGGACACCGGGGAGCTGTTTTTT. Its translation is CASSQGGDTGELFF.

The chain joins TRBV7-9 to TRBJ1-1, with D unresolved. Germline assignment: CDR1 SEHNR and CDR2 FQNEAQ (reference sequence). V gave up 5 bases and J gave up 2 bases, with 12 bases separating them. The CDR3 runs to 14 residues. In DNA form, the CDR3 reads TGTGCCAGCAGCCCCTTGGCCGAAAACACTGAAGCTTTCTTT. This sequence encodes CASSPLAENTEAFF.

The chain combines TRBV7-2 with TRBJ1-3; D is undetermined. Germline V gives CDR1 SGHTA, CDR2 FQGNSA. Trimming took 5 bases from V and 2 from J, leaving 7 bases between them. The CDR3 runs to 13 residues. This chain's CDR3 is CASSNIAGNTIYF. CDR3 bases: TGTGCCAGCAGCAACATCGCTGGAAACACCATATATTTT. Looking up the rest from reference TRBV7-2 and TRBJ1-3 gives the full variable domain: GAGVSQSPSNKVTEKGKDVELRCDPISGHTALYWYRQSLGQGLEFLIYFQGNSAPDKSGLPSDRFSAERTGGSVSTLTIQRTQQEDSAVYLCASSNIAGNTIYFGEGSWLTVV.

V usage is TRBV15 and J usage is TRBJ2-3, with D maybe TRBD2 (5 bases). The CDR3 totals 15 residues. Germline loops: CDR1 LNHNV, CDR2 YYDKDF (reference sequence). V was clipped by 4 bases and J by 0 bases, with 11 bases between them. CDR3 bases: TGTGCCACCAGCACTTTTTCGGGAAGCACAGATACGCAGTATTTT. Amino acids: CATSTFSGSTDTQYF.

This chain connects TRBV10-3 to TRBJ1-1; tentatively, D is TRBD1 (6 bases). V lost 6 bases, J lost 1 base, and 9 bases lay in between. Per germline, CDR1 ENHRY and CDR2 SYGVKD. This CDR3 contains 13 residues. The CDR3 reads CAIRHRENTEAFF. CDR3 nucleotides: TGTGCCATCAGGCACAGGGAGAACACTGAAGCTTTCTTT.

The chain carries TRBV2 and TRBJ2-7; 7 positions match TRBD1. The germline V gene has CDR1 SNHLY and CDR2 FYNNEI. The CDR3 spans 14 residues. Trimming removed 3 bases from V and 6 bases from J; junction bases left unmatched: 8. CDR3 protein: CASSDQTGNREQYF. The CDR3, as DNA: TGTGCCAGCAGTGATCAGACAGGGAACCGCGAGCAGTACTTC.

The CDR3 reads CAIRKGIISGANVLTF. Written as DNA, the CDR3 is TGTGCCATCCGGAAGGGGATTATATCTGGGGCCAACGTCCTGACTTTC. V gene TRBV10-3 combines with J gene TRBJ2-6; tentative D call: TRBD1 (5 bases). Looked up from germline, CDR1 is ENHRY and CDR2 is SYGVKD. Trimming took 8 bases from V and 1 from J, leaving 15 bases between them. The CDR3 covers 16 residues.

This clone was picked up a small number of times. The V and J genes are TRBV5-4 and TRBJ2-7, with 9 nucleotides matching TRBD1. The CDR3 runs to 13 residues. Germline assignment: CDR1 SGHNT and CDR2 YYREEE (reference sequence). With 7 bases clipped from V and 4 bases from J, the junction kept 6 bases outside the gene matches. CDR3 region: CASGQGSTYEQYF. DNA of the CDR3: TGTGCCAGCGGACAGGGGAGTACGTACGAGCAGTACTTC.

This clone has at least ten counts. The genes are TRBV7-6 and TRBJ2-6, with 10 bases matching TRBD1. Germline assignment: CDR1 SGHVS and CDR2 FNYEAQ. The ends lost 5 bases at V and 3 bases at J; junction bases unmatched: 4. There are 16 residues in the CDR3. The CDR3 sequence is CASSTGTGDGANVLTF. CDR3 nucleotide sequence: TGTGCCAGCAGCACCGGGACAGGGGATGGGGCCAACGTCCTGACTTTC.

CDR3 nucleotides: TGTGCCAGCAGTTTCCCCCTAGCGGGGCCCTCATTGACCTACAATGAGCAGTTCTTC. As protein: CASSFPLAGPSLTYNEQFF. V and J are TRBV28 and TRBJ2-1; 9 bases match TRBD2. This CDR3 region has 19 residues. Germline CDR1 reads MDHEN; CDR2 reads SYDVKM. V shed 3 bases and J 2 bases; nucleotides not matched to a gene: 14.

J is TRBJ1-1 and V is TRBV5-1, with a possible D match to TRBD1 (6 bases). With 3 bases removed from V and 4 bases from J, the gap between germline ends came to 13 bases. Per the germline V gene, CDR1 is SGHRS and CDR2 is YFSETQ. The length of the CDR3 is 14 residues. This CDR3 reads CASSSVWGLTEAFF. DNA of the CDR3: TGCGCCAGCAGCTCCGTTTGGGGGCTCACTGAAGCTTTCTTT.

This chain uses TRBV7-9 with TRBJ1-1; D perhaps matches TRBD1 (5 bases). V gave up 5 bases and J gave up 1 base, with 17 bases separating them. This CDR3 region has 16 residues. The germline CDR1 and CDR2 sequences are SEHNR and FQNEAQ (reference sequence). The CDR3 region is CASSPPGPPKNTEAFF. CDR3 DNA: TGTGCCAGCAGCCCGCCGGGACCGCCGAAGAACACTGAAGCTTTCTTT. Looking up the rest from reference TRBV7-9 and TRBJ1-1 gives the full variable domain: DTGVSQNPRHKITKRGQNVTFRCDPISEHNRLYWYRQTLGQGPEFLTYFQNEAQLEKSRLLSDRFSAERPKGSFSTLEIQRTEQGDSAMYLCASSPPGPPKNTEAFFGQGTRLTVV.

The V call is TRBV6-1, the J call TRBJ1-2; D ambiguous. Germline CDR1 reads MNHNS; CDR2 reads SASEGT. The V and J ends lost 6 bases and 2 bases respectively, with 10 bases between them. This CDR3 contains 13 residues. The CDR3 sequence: CASRMDANYGYTF. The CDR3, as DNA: TGTGCCAGCAGGATGGACGCCAACTATGGCTACACCTTC.